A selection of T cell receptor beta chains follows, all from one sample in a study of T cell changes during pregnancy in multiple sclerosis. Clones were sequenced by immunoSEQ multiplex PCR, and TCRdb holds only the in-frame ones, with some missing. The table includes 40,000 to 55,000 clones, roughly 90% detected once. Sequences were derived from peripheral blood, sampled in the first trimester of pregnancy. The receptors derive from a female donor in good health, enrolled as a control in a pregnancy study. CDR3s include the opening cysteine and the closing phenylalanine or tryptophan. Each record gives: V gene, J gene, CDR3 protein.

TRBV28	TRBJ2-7	CASSGRRYEQYF
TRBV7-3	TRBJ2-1	CASRPTPIKFHWSYNEQFF
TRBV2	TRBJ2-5	CASIADSLGETQYF
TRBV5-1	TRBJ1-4	CASSLQGDNEKLFF
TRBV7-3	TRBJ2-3	CASSPNLATSTDTQYF
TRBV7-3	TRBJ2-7	CASSLDPGASEQYF
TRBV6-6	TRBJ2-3	CASSYSTGGEDTQYF
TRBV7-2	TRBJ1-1	CASSWPTKGARNTEAFF
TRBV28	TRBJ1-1	CASSRPRTGNTEAFF
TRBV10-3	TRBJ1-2	CAISPGQAPHTF
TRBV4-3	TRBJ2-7	CASSQELAGISYEQYF
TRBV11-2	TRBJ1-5	CASSLGAGYQPQHF
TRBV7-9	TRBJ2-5	CASTDGGLQETQYF
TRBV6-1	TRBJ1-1	CASSEYFRGTEAFF
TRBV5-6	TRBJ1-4	CASSRPGTGGAQLFF
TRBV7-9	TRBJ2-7	CAVVLSSYEQYF
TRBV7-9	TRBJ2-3	CASSWSSGGITDTQYF
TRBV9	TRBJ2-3	CASSVLGRGTDTQYF
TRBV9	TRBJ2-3	CASSDLEDWQVDTQYF
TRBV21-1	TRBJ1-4	CASSKSPTNEKLFF
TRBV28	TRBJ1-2	CASSFYSHPGQASNYGYTF
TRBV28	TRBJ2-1	CASGPGGGLNDEQFF
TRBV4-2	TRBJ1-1	CASSQSYGGIGGNTEAFF
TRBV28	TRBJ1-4	CASSWGTRGVEKLFF
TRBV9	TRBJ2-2	CASSVIAEKHTAAGELFF
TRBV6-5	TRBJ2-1	CASSVRLAANEQFF
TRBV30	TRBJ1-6	CAWTSGDPYNSPLHF
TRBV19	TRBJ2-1	CASKGQGAGEQFF
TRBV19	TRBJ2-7	CASSTGFSYEQYF
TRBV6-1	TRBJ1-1	CASLGVGTEAFF
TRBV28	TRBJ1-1	CASSSQGADTEAFF
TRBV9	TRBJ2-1	CASNRLLAGLDNEQFF
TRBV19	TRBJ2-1	CASSSSSGRAHEQFF
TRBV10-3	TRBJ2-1	CATQTSPYNEQFF
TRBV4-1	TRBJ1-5	CASSQDITGGWQPQHF
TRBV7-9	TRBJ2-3	CAGTGPTSTDTQYF
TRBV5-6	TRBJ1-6	CASSLGSSYNSPLHF
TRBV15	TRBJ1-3	CATSREWTGSPGNTIYF
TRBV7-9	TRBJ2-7	CASSPSGWGDEQYF
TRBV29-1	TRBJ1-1	CSVQQGARNTEAFF
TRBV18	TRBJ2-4	CASSRIREVKNIQYF
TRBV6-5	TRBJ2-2	CASSYGGLADTGELFF